This entry lists 24 T cell receptor beta chains sequenced from one sample in a study of blood T cell repertoires in COVID-19. Produced via immunoSEQ multiplex PCR; TCRdb's table is partial and in-frame only. Of 200,000 or so clones listed, 70% to 85% are singletons. The sample comprised peripheral blood. The receptors were gathered from a human donor with acute or convalescent COVID-19. The donor label of this sample is uncertain.

In this sample, this clone turned up a few times. This sequence joins TRBV5-1 and TRBJ1-4; D remains ambiguous. The CDR3 runs 16 residues. The germline gives CDR1 SGHRS, CDR2 YFSETQ. V gave up 2 bases and J gave up 0 bases, with 11 bases separating them. Written as DNA, the CDR3 is TGCGCCAGCAGCTTAGAGGGATTCACAACTAATGAAAAACTGTTTTTT. Translating gives CASSLEGFTTNEKLFF.

This clone was observed a handful of times. The V gene is TRBV2, the J gene TRBJ2-5, with D possibly being TRBD1 (5 bases). With 1 base removed from V and 11 bases from J, the gap between germline ends came to 8 bases. The CDR3 loop spans 11 amino acids. The V gene's germline CDR1 is SNHLY and CDR2 FYNNEI. The CDR3 nucleotides are TGTGCCAGCAGTGAAGGGGGCCCTCAGTACTTC. This sequence encodes CASSEGGPQYF. The full variable domain, in which reference TRBV2 and TRBJ2-5 provide the parts outside the CDR3, is EPEVTQTPSHQVTQMGQEVILRCVPISNHLYFYWYRQILGQKVEFLVSFYNNEISEKSEIFDDQFSVERPDGSNFTLKIRSTKLEDSAMYFCASSEGGPQYFGPGTRLLVL.

The V call is TRBV7-7, the J call TRBJ2-1; D is unresolved. Trimming took off 2 bases at V and 8 bases at J, with 4 bases between the two ends. CDR1 is SSHAT, CDR2 FNYEAQ, per germline (reference sequence). The CDR3 length is 11 residues. In nucleotides, the CDR3 is TGTGCCAGCAGCTTAACGGATGAGCAGTTCTTC. This gives the protein CASSLTDEQFF.

This clone turned up a few times. V gene TRBV30 combines with J gene TRBJ2-4; D perhaps matches TRBD2 (5 bases). Germline V lookup: CDR1 GTSNPN, CDR2 SVGIG (reference sequence). There are 12 residues in the CDR3. Trimming left V 0 bases short and J 7 bases short, with 7 bases between. The CDR3 loop reads CAWSVRGNIQYF. For the CDR3, the DNA is TGTGCCTGGAGTGTACGAGGGAACATTCAGTACTTC.

The chain couples TRBV29-1 to TRBJ2-1, with D uncertain. Deletions cut 4 bases from V and 6 bases from J, with 10 bases between. Germline CDR1 SQVTM, CDR2 ANQGSEA. This CDR3 is 12 amino acids long. CDR3 coding DNA: TGCAGCGTTGGAGAGCGCCGCAATGAGCAGTTCTTC. Residues: CSVGERRNEQFF.

The chain recombines TRBV18 with TRBJ2-7; D gene ambiguous. Trimming left V 3 bases short and J 2 bases short, with 8 bases between. CDR3 length: 13 amino acids. Germline loops: CDR1 KGHSH, CDR2 LQKENI. DNA of the CDR3: TGTGCCAGCTCACCTACAGCTACCTACGAGCAGTACTTC. This gives the protein CASSPTATYEQYF. Complete variable domain (other parts from reference TRBV18 and TRBJ2-7): NAGVMQNPRHLVRRRGQEARLRCSPMKGHSHVYWYRQLPEEGLKFMVYLQKENIIDESGMPKERFSAEFPKEGPSILRIQQVVRGDSAAYFCASSPTATYEQYFGPGTRLTVT.

The chain uses TRBV30 and TRBJ2-5, with D hard to call. This CDR3 comprises 13 residues. The germline V gene has CDR1 GTSNPN and CDR2 SVGIG (reference sequence). Trimming shortened V by 0 bases and J by 1 base, and 6 bases separated the two germline ends. In nucleotides, the CDR3 is TGTGCCTGGAGTGTTTCCAGCCAAGAGACCCAGTACTTC. Translating gives CAWSVSSQETQYF.

The chain joins TRBV6-5 to TRBJ1-6; 7 bases fit TRBD1. Germline lookup yields CDR1 MNHEY and CDR2 SVGAGI. V shed 2 bases and J 7 bases; nucleotides not matched to a gene: 5. CDR3 length: 15 residues. The CDR3 is CASSYTGTDNSPLHF. The CDR3 nucleotides read TGTGCCAGCAGTTACACCGGGACAGACAATTCACCCCTCCACTTT.

This clone was observed a handful of times. Other nucleotide sequences from this sample produce the same CDR3. The rearrangement uses TRBV3-1 (or the pseudogene TRBV3-2) and TRBJ2-3; 10 bases are shared with TRBD2. Germline-derived CDR1 and CDR2 are LGHDT and YNNKEL (reference sequence). Trimming took 4 bases from V and 3 from J; bases not matched to a gene: 16. This CDR3 has 19 residues. CDR3 sequence: CASSLWRELAGARTDTQYF. CDR3 in DNA: TGTGCCAGCAGCCTTTGGAGAGAGCTAGCGGGAGCTCGGACAGATACGCAGTATTTT.

J is TRBJ2-7 and V is TRBV11-2; TRBD1 might be the D (6 bases). The CDR3 length is 14 residues. CDR1 is SGHAT and CDR2 is FQNNGV in the germline V gene. V was clipped by 5 bases and J by 2 bases, with 13 bases between them. As DNA, the CDR3 is TGTGCCAGCAGCCCCAGACAGGTTACCTACGAGCAGTACTTC. This codes for CASSPRQVTYEQYF.

V is TRBV18 and J is TRBJ1-4; 7 nucleotides line up with TRBD1. The ends lost 1 base at V and 8 bases at J; junction bases unmatched: 4. Per germline, CDR1 KGHSH and CDR2 LQKENI. CDR3 length: 14 residues. In DNA, the CDR3 is TGTGCCAGCTCACCACAGGGGGCAGGCGAAAAACTGTTTTTT. Amino acids: CASSPQGAGEKLFF.

This clone came up a few times. The V call is TRBV29-1, the J call TRBJ2-3; TRBD1 matches 7 bases. Germline loops: CDR1 SQVTM, CDR2 ANQGSEA. The CDR3 contains 12 residues. Trimming took 6 bases from V and 2 from J; bases not matched to a gene: 2. CDR3 sequence: CSVGQATDTQYF. In DNA form, the CDR3 reads TGCAGCGTCGGACAGGCCACAGATACGCAGTATTTT.

Notes on this clone: The sample contains more than one DNA sequence encoding this CDR3. The chain combines TRBV29-1 with TRBJ2-7, with D maybe TRBD1 (6 bases). The CDR3 totals 10 residues. Trimming took 7 bases from V and 7 from J, leaving 11 bases between them. Germline assignment: CDR1 SQVTM and CDR2 ANQGSEA. The CDR3: CSAGTGEQYF. The CDR3 DNA is TGCAGCGCTGGTACAGGGGAGCAGTACTTC.

The genes are TRBV7-2 and TRBJ1-2; 7 nucleotides line up with TRBD1. V was pared by 6 bases and J by 8 bases, with 9 bases of the junction left unmatched. CDR3 size: 13 residues. CDR1 SGHTA and CDR2 FQGNSA come from the germline V gene. This CDR3 reads CASSFEGARGYTF. CDR3 DNA sequence: TGTGCCAGCAGTTTTGAGGGGGCGCGGGGCTACACCTTC.

The V and J genes are TRBV14 and TRBJ1-1; unclear D gene. In germline, CDR1 is SGHDN, CDR2 FVKESK. There are 13 residues in the CDR3. V was trimmed by 0 bases and J by 5 bases, leaving 7 bases between them. The CDR3 bases are TGTGCCAGCAGCCAAGATTTGGAGACTGAAGCTTTCTTT. This codes for CASSQDLETEAFF. Complete variable domain (other parts from reference TRBV14 and TRBJ1-1): EAGVTQFPSHSVIEKGQTVTLRCDPISGHDNLYWYRRVMGKEIKFLLHFVKESKQDESGMPNNRFLAERTGGTYSTLKVQPAELEDSGVYFCASSQDLETEAFFGQGTRLTVV.

The rearrangement joins TRBV27 to TRBJ1-3, with TRBD1 matching 11 bases. This CDR3 has 15 residues. V trimming: 8 bases; J trimming: 6 bases; junction bases outside the gene matches: 9. Per the germline V gene, CDR1 is MNHEY and CDR2 is SMNVEV (reference sequence). CDR3 in amino acids: CASGIWDRGANTIYF. CDR3 nucleotides: TGTGCCAGCGGGATTTGGGACAGGGGGGCAAACACCATATATTTT.

This chain links TRBV11-3 with TRBJ2-3, with 11 bases matching TRBD2. The CDR3 contains 16 residues. Per germline, CDR1 SGHNT and CDR2 YENEEA. Losses at the gene ends were 4 bases for V and 4 bases for J; bases not matched to a gene: 7. CDR3 protein: CASSSGLAVGADTQYF. Here the CDR3 DNA reads TGTGCCAGCAGCTCGGGACTAGCGGTTGGTGCAGATACGCAGTATTTT.

The V gene is TRBV27, the J gene TRBJ2-7, with 12 bases aligning to TRBD2. V dropped 5 bases and J dropped 3; count of bases not matched to a gene: 5. The germline V gene encodes CDR1 MNHEY and CDR2 SMNVEV (reference sequence). This CDR3 contains 15 residues. CDR3 protein: CASSRRTSGDYEQYF. Here the CDR3 DNA reads TGTGCCAGCAGTCGACGGACTAGCGGGGACTACGAGCAGTACTTC.

The gene calls are TRBV5-1 and TRBJ1-1; maybe TRBD1 (6 bases). Trimming stripped 4 bases from V and 1 base from J, with 8 bases between. Germline V gene sequence: CDR1 SGHRS, CDR2 YFSETQ. The CDR3 consists of 13 residues. The CDR3 loop is CASSVGQNTEAFF. CDR3 nucleotides: TGCGCCAGCAGCGTGGGACAGAACACTGAAGCTTTCTTT.

The chain employs TRBV4-3 and TRBJ2-1; D is uncertain. The germline V gene has CDR1 LGHNA and CDR2 YSLEER. The V end lost 0 bases, the J end lost 0 bases, and 15 bases lay between the germline ends. This CDR3 region has 18 residues. CDR3 region: CASSQDLGVGSSYNEQFF. Written as DNA, the CDR3 is TGCGCCAGCAGCCAAGATCTTGGAGTCGGTAGCTCCTACAATGAGCAGTTCTTC.

The chain links TRBV5-4 to TRBJ1-6; possible D gene TRBD1, 6 bases. Germline CDR1 SGHNT, CDR2 YYREEE (reference sequence). The CDR3 runs to 15 residues. V lost 0 bases, J lost 7 bases, and 11 bases lay in between. CDR3: CASSLVGGANSPLHF. The CDR3 DNA sequence: TGTGCCAGCAGCTTGGTTGGGGGGGCGAATTCACCCCTCCACTTT.

The V gene is TRBV5-1, the J gene TRBJ1-1, with TRBD1 matching over 8 bases. Germline-derived CDR1 and CDR2 are SGHRS and YFSETQ. The V segment lost 3 bases and the J segment 1 base; nucleotides outside the gene matches: 2. The CDR3 length is 14 residues. The CDR3 is CASSWGTGNTEAFF. The CDR3 region has the DNA TGCGCCAGCAGCTGGGGGACAGGGAACACTGAAGCTTTCTTT.

This clone appeared once. The rearrangement links TRBV19 to TRBJ2-7, with D hard to call. Germline V gene data show CDR1 as LNHDA and CDR2 as SQIVND (reference sequence). The germline V and J ends were trimmed by 6 bases and 0 bases, with 15 bases remaining between them. The CDR3 runs to 15 residues. The CDR3 spells CASSPSAASSYEQYF. CDR3 coding DNA: TGTGCCAGTAGCCCTTCCGCCGCCAGCTCCTACGAGCAGTACTTC.

This chain connects TRBV11-2 to TRBJ1-3; TRBD1 is a possible D gene (5 bases). Germline CDR1 reads SGHAT; CDR2 reads FQNNGV. The length of the CDR3 is 14 residues. The V end was cut by 5 bases, the J end by 2 bases, with 10 bases between. Here the CDR3 reads CASSQGTAGNTIYF. The CDR3 nucleotides are TGTGCCAGCAGCCAGGGTACAGCTGGAAACACCATATATTTT.